This TCR beta chain was found in a study of human T cells and chemical hapten exposure (TCRdb year 2021). Regarding the complete study: For sensitization, 2% DPC in acetone was applied to an approximately 2 cm by approximately 2 cm area of upper inner arm skin. Throughout the study period of approximately 23 weeks, patients also received therapeutic DPC doses to the scalp every week. Patch testing was done on the upper back using Finn chambers containing 0.01% DPC, and results were scored after 6 days according to International Contact Dermatitis Research Group standards. Most of the patients in the cohort were female, and the cohort covered alopecia areata with under or over 50% scalp involvement, alopecia totalis and alopecia universalis. The libraries were sequenced as a pool, and the TCR yield per sample differed mostly because of small variations in library volumes within the pool. In alopecia patients, the study followed how the peripheral blood TCR repertoire changed in vivo over primary and secondary sensitization to diphenylcyclopropenone (DPC), a hapten. Blood samples were taken from patients before sensitization (week 0) and then at 2, 6 and about 24 weeks after DPC sensitization. Some 29 alopecia patients gave blood for TCR sequencing at one to four time points (pre-sensitization, 2, 6 and 24 weeks). Overall study results and their limits: The number of PT1 expanded TCRs positively correlated with patch test score, significant at thresholds 8, 16 and 32 but not 4. Because every patient had alopecia, a presumed autoimmune disease, the patients' immune response might differ from that of healthy individuals. No change with DPC sensitization was found in the number of TCRs above 1 in 1000 frequency, and no evidence of global repertoire structure alterations was found. Repeated subsampling changed both the strength of the expansion versus patch-test correlation and the threshold at which that correlation became significant. Compared with pre-sensitization or healthy control sets, expanded TCRs formed significantly more large CDR3 similarity clusters, which is consistent with antigen-driven responses.

Taken with the paper, the label for time point translates to: pre-sensitization, week 0. The treatment or condition label corresponds to: therapeutic diphenylcyclopropenone sensitization with weekly scalp DPC. Blood at each patch-test visit was drawn before the patch test was applied. Patients were considered eligible if aged 18 to 70, diagnosed with alopecia and deemed suitable for DPC therapy, and patients were excluded if pregnant. Total RNA was extracted from unfractionated whole blood collected in Tempus Blood RNA tubes. Libraries were made using RACE. The data were produced on a NextSeq 500. During library preparation, unique molecular identifiers were attached to individual cDNA molecules so that TCRs could be counted quantitatively and reproducibly. For every blood RNA sample, sequencing covered both the TCR alpha and TCR beta chains. The paper's data handling went like this. The median number of TCRs per sample was over 95,000, ranging from roughly 23,224 to 700,000. The Decombinator software suite was used to annotate the V, J and CDR3 of the TCR reads. To make PS versus PT1 abundance plots, every sample was subsampled to the same number of TCRs (28,000). TCRs were defined as expanded if absent before sensitization and observed at least eight times at the 2-week time point. TCRdb applied fastp at Q25 and MiXCR to the public reads, then kept only in-frame beta chains. Rows matching on CDR3 protein sequence are summarized as one entry with the most common DNA and genes. The V and J calls follow TCRdb's processing rather than the paper's. The table for this sample lists some 300,000 distinct CDR3 sequences; 4.5% to 5.5% of them were counted only once. The ten largest clones represent about 7.7% of the sample.

In this sample, this clonotype turned up a few times. Its specific antigen is unknown. There are no base qualities to consult, and no much larger clone falls within one base. CDR1 and CDR2, looked up from the germline V gene, are MNHEY and SVGAGI. The CDR3 sequence holds 14 residues, the cysteine and phenylalanine included. The read is trimmed to its CDR3 DNA, 42 bases read in frame from base 1. V sheds 2 bases and J sheds 2 bases, leaving 9 bases between their ends. This clonotype was obtained from a woman younger than 30 with alopecia areata. Some clones in this sample may be carry-over from other donors' samples. The rearranged segments are TRBV6-5 and TRBJ1-1, with no reliable assignment of the D segment. Specimen: whole blood, collected in connection with sensitization to the hapten diphenylcyclopropenone (DPC). The CDR3 reads CASSYKGYNTEAFF. The nucleotides read TGTGCCAGCAGTTACAAGGGATATAACACTGAAGCTTTCTTT.